This T cell receptor beta chain comes out of a study of identical twins. A single record per CDR3 protein comes from TCRdb applying MiXCR to the 5' RACE reads. Of some 690,000 distinct CDR3 sequences detected, roughly 20% appear once; the ten largest clones hold 4% to 5.5%. From germline, CDR1 is SNHLY and CDR2 FYNNEI. The CDR3 has 14 amino acids. V lost 1 base, J lost 1 base, and 5 bases lay in between. This sample also appeared in a second study, on T cells expressing NK-cell markers.

J is TRBJ1-5 and V is TRBV2, with D uncertain. Sample: PBMCs. This TCR derives from a woman younger than 30 in good health. The CDR3 protein is CASSEEQSNQPQHF. The CDR3 nucleotides read TGTGCCAGCAGTGAAGAACAGAGCAATCAGCCCCAGCATTTT.